The 15 T cell receptor beta chains below all came from one sample that was sequenced in a study of beta chain features in type 1 diabetes. Of the isolated RNA, all was reverse transcribed, and so the sequenced material was expressed TCRB transcripts. Produced via immunoSEQ multiplex PCR; TCRdb's table is partial and in-frame only. This table has roughly 500,000 clones, 30% appearing once. The sequenced sample was naive CD4+ T cells from blood. The receptors originated from a man aged 18 to 29 in good health.

The chain is built from TRBV5-1 and TRBJ2-5; 7 nucleotides align to TRBD2. Unmatched junction bases numbered 0, after V lost 0 bases and J lost 1 base. Germline assignment: CDR1 SGHRS and CDR2 YFSETQ. The CDR3 has 14 amino acids. The CDR3 spells CASSLERGQETQYF. In DNA, the CDR3 is TGCGCCAGCAGCTTGGAGCGGGGCCAAGAGACCCAGTACTTC.

The V call is TRBV28, the J call TRBJ2-7; a weak D match, TRBD2 (6 bases). Trimming pared 2 bases from V and 0 bases from J, leaving 8 bases between. The CDR3 length is 14 residues. Germline V gives CDR1 MDHEN, CDR2 SYDVKM. CDR3 sequence: CASSLTSSSYEQYF. In nucleotides, the CDR3 is TGTGCCAGCAGTTTAACTAGCAGCTCCTACGAGCAGTACTTC. Full variable domain (remainder filled in from reference TRBV28 and TRBJ2-7): DVKVTQSSRYLVKRTGEKVFLECVQDMDHENMFWYRQDPGLGLRLIYFSYDVKMKEKGDIPEGYSVSREKKERFSLILESASTNQTSMYLCASSLTSSSYEQYFGPGTRLTVT.

The chain couples TRBV5-1 to TRBJ2-1; D is perhaps TRBD2 (6 bases). Germline loops: CDR1 SGHRS, CDR2 YFSETQ. The CDR3 covers 15 residues. The ends were cut back, 4 bases at V and 4 bases at J, with 15 bases in the middle. CDR3 in DNA: TGCGCCAGCAGCGTCCGGGACTTGACGTACAATGAGCAGTTCTTC. This codes for CASSVRDLTYNEQFF. Filled out from reference TRBV5-1 and TRBJ2-1, the complete variable domain reads KAGVTQTPRYLIKTRGQQVTLSCSPISGHRSVSWYQQTPGQGLQFLFEYFSETQRNKGNFPGRFSGRQFSNSRSEMNVSTLELGDSALYLCASSVRDLTYNEQFFGPGTRLTVL.

This clone was counted between two and nine times. CDR3 protein: CASSGVNREKLFF. CDR3 DNA: TGTGCCAGCAGTGGAGTTAATAGGGAAAAACTGTTTTTT. The chain uses TRBV25-1 and TRBJ1-4; D is unclear. Germline V gene data show CDR1 as MGHDK and CDR2 as SYGVNS. V was shortened by 4 bases and J by 8 bases, with 11 bases between the two germline ends. CDR3 length: 13 amino acids.

The rearrangement joins TRBV28 to TRBJ2-5, with 11 bases that match TRBD2. Germline CDR1 and CDR2: MDHEN and SYDVKM. The junction had 12 bases not matched to a gene; V was cut back by 7 bases and J by 5 bases. CDR3 length equals 16 residues. CDR3 DNA: TGTGCCAGCACCGAGGGGCTAGCGGGAGGTCAGGAGACCCAGTACTTC. Amino acids: CASTEGLAGGQETQYF.

This clone was counted between two and nine times. The same CDR3 can be traced to other DNA sequences in this sample. This chain connects TRBV30 to TRBJ1-5, with TRBD1 matching over 9 bases. The CDR3 consists of 13 residues. From germline, CDR1 is GTSNPN and CDR2 SVGIG (reference sequence). J gave up 5 bases and V 3 bases, and 2 bases lay outside the gene matches. CDR3 protein: CAWRDRGDQPQHF. CDR3 nucleotide sequence: TGTGCCTGGAGGGACAGGGGAGATCAGCCCCAGCATTTT.

This clone showed up just a few times. The rearrangement joins TRBV4-1 to TRBJ2-5; 7 bases match TRBD2. This CDR3 has 19 residues. From germline, CDR1 is MGHRA and CDR2 YSYEKL. The V gene end was trimmed by 0 bases and the J gene end by 0 bases; junction bases not matched to a gene: 13. CDR3 sequence (DNA): TGCGCCAGCAGCCAAGATTATGGTGGGGCTAGCGGTTACCAAGAGACCCAGTACTTC. It encodes CASSQDYGGASGYQETQYF.

Of note for this clone: This specimen includes other DNA sequences encoding the same CDR3. The chain employs TRBV7-9 and TRBJ2-3; D not certain. The CDR3 sequence is 13 residues long. Germline-derived CDR1 and CDR2 are SEHNR and FQNEAQ (reference sequence). Trimming removed 1 base at V and 4 bases at J, with 6 bases between. CDR3 region: CASSLGGADTQYF. The CDR3 DNA reads TGTGCCAGCAGCTTAGGTGGAGCAGATACGCAGTATTTT.

This clone appeared a few times. The CDR3 coding sequence is TGTGCCAGCAGCGTAGCCATCGGGGAGCTGTTTTTT. Translation: CASSVAIGELFF. The chain links TRBV9 to TRBJ2-2; D remains ambiguous. The V and J ends lost 0 bases and 7 bases respectively, with 4 bases between them. Germline CDR1 and CDR2: SGDLS and YYNGEE. The CDR3 contains 12 residues.

The genes are TRBV10-3 and TRBJ1-1, with D possibly being TRBD1 (6 bases). V lost 6 bases, J lost 3 bases, and 11 bases lay in between. The CDR3 runs 13 residues. Germline V CDR1 and CDR2: ENHRY, SYGVKD. The CDR3 nucleotides read TGTGCCATCAGGACCCAGGGGCACACTGAAGCTTTCTTT. This gives the protein CAIRTQGHTEAFF.

In its sample, this clone was seen a few times. The same CDR3 can be traced to other DNA sequences in this sample. This chain connects TRBV30 to TRBJ2-7; 12 bases line up with TRBD2. Trimming cost V 0 bases and J 6 bases; bases outside gene matches: 3. The V gene's germline CDR1 is GTSNPN and CDR2 SVGIG (reference sequence). The CDR3 contains 14 residues. The CDR3 loop reads CAWSVGLAGIEQYF. As DNA, the CDR3 is TGTGCCTGGAGTGTTGGACTAGCGGGAATCGAGCAGTACTTC.

The chain combines TRBV7-9 with TRBJ2-5; TRBD2 agrees at 13 bases. Germline V lookup: CDR1 SEHNR, CDR2 FQNEAQ (reference sequence). The CDR3 covers 17 residues. With 4 bases clipped from V and 3 bases from J, the junction kept 8 bases outside the gene matches. The CDR3 nucleotides are TGTGCCAGCAGCTCCCTCACTAGCGGGAGGGGTAAAGAGACCCAGTACTTC. Translating it yields CASSSLTSGRGKETQYF.

The V call is TRBV30, the J call TRBJ2-7; TRBD1 agrees at 8 bases. The CDR3 has 14 amino acids. Germline CDR1 is GTSNPN and CDR2 is SVGIG (reference sequence). V shed 2 bases, J shed 6 bases, and the junction held 9 bases outside the gene matches. The CDR3 DNA follows: TGTGCCTGGAGTAGACAGGGGCCCGTCTCCGAGCAGTACTTC. Protein: CAWSRQGPVSEQYF.

The table lists this clone with a few counts. The chain is built from TRBV4-3 and TRBJ2-1; no reliable D call. The V gene lost 0 bases and the J gene lost 9 bases, with 9 bases spanning the gap. Germline values: CDR1 LGHNA, CDR2 YSLEER. The CDR3 consists of 13 residues. The CDR3 here is CASSQDSRAEQFF. The DNA of the CDR3 is TGCGCCAGCAGCCAAGATTCAAGGGCTGAGCAGTTCTTC.

The rearrangement uses TRBV9 and TRBJ1-2; D unclear. The CDR3 extends over 16 amino acids. With 0 bases removed from V and 1 base from J, the gap between germline ends came to 13 bases. The germline V gene has CDR1 SGDLS and CDR2 YYNGEE. As DNA, the CDR3 is TGTGCCAGCAGCGTAGCCCTAGGACCGTATAACTATGGCTACACCTTC. Its protein product is CASSVALGPYNYGYTF.